Included here is one T cell receptor (beta chain) sequence, with context. Antigen: not known. The record originates from a study of PD-L1 blockade in urothelial cancer. In the study overall: From 2014, patients received atezolizumab, given as 1,200 mg intravenously every 3 weeks. Male patients with bladder-origin urothelial cancer numbered twenty-five of 29.

The CDR3 totals 15 residues. Germline CDR1 and CDR2: LNHDA and SQIVND (reference sequence). With 3 bases removed from V and 4 bases from J, the gap between germline ends came to 15 bases. Study-wide results and caveats: For durable-benefit patients, tumor-associated blood clones expanded more at 3 weeks.

TCRdb's table, derived via immunoSEQ multiplex PCR, lists solely in-frame clones and lacks some. The sample holds roughly 50,000 clones, nearly 90% seen once. This receptor was identified in a man aged 55 to 69 with urothelial cancer. This chain connects TRBV19 to TRBJ1-2; D gene uncertain. The sequencing here drew on PBMCs, taken around atezolizumab (anti-PD-L1) treatment. The CDR3 reads CASSMGAEGGYGYTF. DNA of the CDR3: TGTGCCAGTAGTATGGGTGCAGAGGGAGGCTATGGCTACACCTTC.